This T cell receptor (beta chain) comes out of a study of blood T cell repertoires in COVID-19. Profiled with immunoSEQ multiplex PCR; TCRdb holds only in-frame clones, not every one. Altogether some 89,000 clones are present, over 70% being singletons, with the ten largest covering approximately 4.5%. Trimming took off 0 bases at V and 7 bases at J, with 16 bases between the two ends. From germline, CDR1 is MNHEY and CDR2 SVGAGI. The CDR3 is 15 amino acids. This clone was counted between two and nine times. V and J are TRBV6-5 and TRBJ2-7; tentatively, D is TRBD2 (6 bases). This sequence was found in a man aged 55 to 70 with acute or convalescent COVID-19. The source material was peripheral blood. CDR3 nucleotide sequence: TGTGCCAGCAGTTACTCCCACGAATATAGCGGTGAGCAGTACTTC. It translates to CASSYSHEYSGEQYF.